This TCR beta chain was recorded in a study of T-cell memory formation after mild COVID-19. For the study at large: Largely donor-specific sequence clusters came from two donors.

From the 5' RACE reads, TCRdb called clonotypes with MiXCR, one entry per CDR3 protein. The sample holds about 430,000 distinct CDR3 sequences, 24% seen once. The sequence derives from an adult woman who had mild COVID-19 (a few samples of this study predate the infection). Cell type and time point are not known. The specimen sequenced was PBMCs or a T cell subset sorted from them (not recorded which).

The DNA for the CDR3 is TGTGCCAGCAGCCCACAGGGTTGGGGGAACACTGAAGCTTTCTTT. Translating it yields CASSPQGWGNTEAFF. J is TRBJ1-1 and V is TRBV3-1, with a possible D match to TRBD1 (6 bases). CDR3 length: 15 amino acids. CDR1 and CDR2 (germline): LGHDT, YNNKEL (reference sequence). The V end lost 4 bases, the J end lost 1 base, and 13 bases lay between the germline ends.